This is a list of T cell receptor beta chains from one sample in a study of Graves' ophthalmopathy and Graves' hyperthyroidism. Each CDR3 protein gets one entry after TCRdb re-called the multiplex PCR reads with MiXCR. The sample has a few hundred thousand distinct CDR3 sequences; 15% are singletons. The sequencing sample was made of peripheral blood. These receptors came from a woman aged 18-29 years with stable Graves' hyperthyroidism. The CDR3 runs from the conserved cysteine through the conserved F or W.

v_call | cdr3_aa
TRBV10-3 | CAISEIPNMNTEAFF
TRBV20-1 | CSARVGGTGGEQYF
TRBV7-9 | CASSFQSAEAFF
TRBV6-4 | CASTLKASGGYTGELFF
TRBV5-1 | CASSPTGLKTEAFF
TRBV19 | CASSLQGSVDQPQHF
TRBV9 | CASSPEVFPGNYGYTF
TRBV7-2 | CASSLNRVGNIQYF
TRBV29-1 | CSSKWPGTEAFF
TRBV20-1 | CSARDRGYYEQYF
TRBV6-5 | CASNSLNTEAFF
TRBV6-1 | CASSLDGVRPQHF
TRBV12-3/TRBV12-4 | CASSSRWGGNEQYF
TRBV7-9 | CASSLVVGEVKTQYF
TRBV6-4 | CASSETGRGDINGYTF
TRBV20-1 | CSAFPGGSLGAFF
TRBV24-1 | CATSDPTPGRGYTF
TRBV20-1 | CSASPGSMGEQYF
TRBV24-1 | CATRGGTKETQYF
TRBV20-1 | CSASMFGAENTEAFF
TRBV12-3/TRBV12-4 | CASSKSRPESNQPQHF
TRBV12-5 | CASARQGSDYGYTF
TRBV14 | CASSQGTGDQPLHF
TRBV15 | CAARSRRGRNTEAFF